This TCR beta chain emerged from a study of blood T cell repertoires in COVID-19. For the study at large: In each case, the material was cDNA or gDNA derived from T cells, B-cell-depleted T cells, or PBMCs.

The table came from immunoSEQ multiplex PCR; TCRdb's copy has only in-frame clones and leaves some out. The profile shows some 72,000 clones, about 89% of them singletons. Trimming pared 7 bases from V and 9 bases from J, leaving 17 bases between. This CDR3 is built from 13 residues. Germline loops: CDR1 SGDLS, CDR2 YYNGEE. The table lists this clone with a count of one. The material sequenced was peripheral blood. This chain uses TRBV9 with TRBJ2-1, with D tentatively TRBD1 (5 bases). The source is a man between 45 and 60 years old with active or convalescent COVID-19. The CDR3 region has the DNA TGTGCCAGCGGACCGACCGGTCAGGGTGAGCAGTTCTTC. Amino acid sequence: CASGPTGQGEQFF.